The 22 T cell receptor beta chains given below trace back to one sample, sequenced in a study of response to subunit inactivated influenza vaccine. MiXCR was run by TCRdb on the RT-PCR reads, yielding one entry per CDR3 protein. The sample contains 500,000 to 550,000 distinct CDR3 sequences, less than 8% of which appear only once. The specimen was PBMCs from blood, collected roughly 24 months after vaccination. The source is a man aged 50-75 years who received an inactivated influenza vaccine.

The J gene is TRBJ1-1, the V gene TRBV10-3, with D hard to call. The CDR3 totals 15 residues. Trimming cost V 0 bases and J 0 bases, with 8 bases left between them. Germline CDR1 and CDR2: ENHRY and SYGVKD. The CDR3 reads CAISESSMMNTEAFF. The DNA of the CDR3 is TGTGCCATCAGTGAGTCGTCCATGATGAACACTGAAGCTTTCTTT.

The CDR3 DNA is TGCAGTGCCCGACGGGGGCACACAGATACGCAGTATTTT. It translates to CSARRGHTDTQYF. This chain joins TRBV20-1 and TRBJ2-3, with D perhaps being TRBD1 or TRBD2 (6 bases each). The germline gives CDR1 DFQATT, CDR2 SNEGSKA (reference sequence). This CDR3 comprises 13 residues. The V end lost 6 bases, the J end lost 2 bases, and 12 bases lay between the germline ends.

This chain uses TRBV6-1 with TRBJ2-7; 7 nucleotides align to TRBD2. Germline V lookup: CDR1 MNHNS, CDR2 SASEGT. The J segment lost 4 bases and the V segment lost 5 bases, leaving 14 bases of the junction unmatched. The CDR3 loop spans 16 amino acids. The CDR3 reads CASSQLLAERAYEQYF. CDR3 coding DNA: TGTGCCAGCAGTCAACTGCTAGCGGAGAGGGCATACGAGCAGTACTTC.

The rearrangement joins TRBV24-1 to TRBJ2-5; tentative D call: TRBD1 (6 bases). Per the germline V gene, CDR1 is KGHDR and CDR2 is SFDVKD. This CDR3 region has 14 residues. V was pared by 5 bases and J by 1 base, with 10 bases between. CDR3 residues: CATSAATGQETQYF. The CDR3 DNA is TGTGCCACCAGTGCCGCGACAGGCCAAGAGACCCAGTACTTC.

This chain uses TRBV12-3 or TRBV12-4 with TRBJ2-3, with 10 positions matching TRBD2. Unmatched junction bases numbered 11, after V lost 6 bases and J lost 5 bases. The CDR3 contains 16 residues. Written as DNA, the CDR3 is TGTGCCAGCAGAAACAAGCGGGGGGGCTTTGTAGATACGCAGTATTTT. Translating it yields CASRNKRGGFVDTQYF.

This clonotype was observed at least ten times. V gene TRBV20-1 combines with J gene TRBJ2-7; perhaps TRBD2 as D (8 bases). The CDR3 extends over 14 amino acids. The germline V gene has CDR1 DFQATT and CDR2 SNEGSKA (reference sequence). The ends were cut back, 5 bases at V and 4 bases at J, with 18 bases in the middle. CDR3 amino acids: CSAPTGTRYYEQYF. Here the CDR3 DNA reads TGCAGTGCTCCGACAGGGACTAGATATTACGAGCAGTACTTC.

The genes are TRBV5-1 and TRBJ1-1; D unclear. This CDR3 is 16 amino acids long. Per germline, CDR1 SGHRS and CDR2 YFSETQ. V was clipped by 0 bases and J by 1 base, with 13 bases between them. The CDR3 DNA reads TGCGCCAGCAGCTTGGCCGGAAGCTCGAGGAACACTGAAGCTTTCTTT. As protein: CASSLAGSSRNTEAFF.

This clonotype was seen only a few times. V usage is TRBV29-1 and J usage is TRBJ2-1; unclear D gene. The CDR3 length is 14 residues. CDR1 is SQVTM, CDR2 ANQGSEA, per germline. Trimming stripped 5 bases from V and 0 bases from J, with 11 bases between. The CDR3 spells CSVSGAYSYNEQFF. The CDR3 DNA sequence: TGCAGCGTTTCTGGCGCCTACTCCTACAATGAGCAGTTCTTC.

This clonotype was counted only a few times. The rearrangement uses TRBV6-2 or TRBV6-3 and TRBJ2-4, with D maybe TRBD1 (5 bases). Germline V CDR1 and CDR2: MNHEY, SVGEGT. Trimming pared 0 bases from V and 11 bases from J, leaving 5 bases between. The CDR3 is 11 amino acids. CDR3 DNA sequence: TGTGCCAGCAGTTACTCAGGGGTTCAGTACTTC. The encoded protein is CASSYSGVQYF.

In this sample, this clonotype turned up a few times. The chain joins TRBV6-1 to TRBJ1-2, with 10 bases that match TRBD1. With V trimmed by 6 bases and J by 7 bases, 8 bases remained unmatched. The CDR3 is 14 amino acids. Germline V CDR1 and CDR2: MNHNS, SASEGT. In DNA form, the CDR3 reads TGTGCCAGCAGCCCTGACAGGGGGCTAAGTGGCTACACCTTC. Translated: CASSPDRGLSGYTF.

This clonotype came up many times. The chain is built from TRBV4-3 and TRBJ1-2; D gene unclear. The CDR3 extends over 14 amino acids. Germline CDR1 LGHNA, CDR2 YSLEER. V was clipped by 0 bases and J by 5 bases, with 10 bases between them. CDR3 DNA: TGCGCCAGCAGCCAAGACCCCGTGGCGTATGGCTACACCTTC. Amino acid sequence: CASSQDPVAYGYTF.

This clonotype was counted a few times. The CDR3 spells CASSWQGNSPLHF. Here the CDR3 DNA reads TGTGCCAGCAGCTGGCAGGGTAATTCACCCCTCCACTTT. The rearrangement uses TRBV7-8 and TRBJ1-6; TRBD1 is a possible D gene (5 bases). V was trimmed by 4 bases and J by 6 bases, leaving 7 bases between them. This CDR3 has 13 amino acids. The germline CDR1 and CDR2 sequences are SGHVS and FQNEAQ.

The chain carries TRBV28 and TRBJ2-2; D gene uncertain. Germline V CDR1 and CDR2: MDHEN, SYDVKM. Trimming took 3 bases from V and 0 from J, leaving 5 bases between them. This CDR3 is built from 14 residues. The CDR3 reads CASSFPANTGELFF. The CDR3, as DNA: TGTGCCAGCAGTTTCCCCGCGAACACCGGGGAGCTGTTTTTT.

The V and J genes are TRBV20-1 and TRBJ2-2; D is unresolved. Germline CDR1 is DFQATT and CDR2 is SNEGSKA (reference sequence). The CDR3 loop spans 13 amino acids. Trimming removed 6 bases at V and 4 bases at J, with 12 bases between. The CDR3, as DNA: TGCAGTGCCCCGAGTCCGGGCACCGGGGAGCTGTTTTTT. Its translation is CSAPSPGTGELFF.

This clonotype turned up a few times. The chain recombines TRBV11-1 with TRBJ2-3, with D tentatively TRBD1 or TRBD2 (6 bases each). Trimming stripped 5 bases from V and 6 bases from J, with 30 bases between. The CDR3 contains 19 residues. Germline-derived CDR1 and CDR2 are SGHAT and FQDESV (reference sequence). The CDR3 region has the DNA TGTGCCAGCAGCCCGTATCCGGGTCGAAGCTTCGGGGGCTCGGATACGCAGTATTTT. Protein: CASSPYPGRSFGGSDTQYF.

This clonotype turned up a few times. The chain uses TRBV2 and TRBJ2-3; 9 bases agree with TRBD1. The CDR3 is 17 amino acids. With 8 bases clipped from V and 2 bases from J, the junction kept 14 bases outside the gene matches. Germline values: CDR1 SNHLY, CDR2 FYNNEI. CDR3 sequence (DNA): TGTGCCAGCTCTCTTAGTATCGGGACAGGGTACACAGATACGCAGTATTTT. This gives the protein CASSLSIGTGYTDTQYF.

The V gene is TRBV6-1, the J gene TRBJ1-1; TRBD1 aligns across 8 bases. Germline CDR1 reads MNHNS; CDR2 reads SASEGT. The CDR3 contains 13 residues. V dropped 7 bases and J dropped 7; count of bases not matched to a gene: 8. The CDR3 sequence: CASTQGQAGEAFF. In DNA, the CDR3 is TGTGCCAGCACCCAGGGACAGGCGGGTGAAGCTTTCTTT.

This sequence joins TRBV5-1 and TRBJ2-7, with TRBD2 matching over 11 bases. The germline gives CDR1 SGHRS, CDR2 YFSETQ. This CDR3 contains 15 residues. Trimming took 4 bases from V and 2 from J; bases not matched to a gene: 5. The CDR3 loop is CASSPGLADPYEQYF. The CDR3 DNA reads TGCGCCAGCAGCCCGGGACTAGCGGACCCCTACGAGCAGTACTTC. Full variable domain (rest looked up from reference TRBV5-1 and TRBJ2-7): KAGVTQTPRYLIKTRGQQVTLSCSPISGHRSVSWYQQTPGQGLQFLFEYFSETQRNKGNFPGRFSGRQFSNSRSEMNVSTLELGDSALYLCASSPGLADPYEQYFGPGTRLTVT.

V gene TRBV12-3 or TRBV12-4 combines with J gene TRBJ2-3; TRBD1 aligns across 7 bases. The V gene end was trimmed by 4 bases and the J gene end by 4 bases; junction bases not matched to a gene: 11. The length of the CDR3 is 16 residues. The CDR3 protein is CASSSPRSQGADTQYF. For the CDR3, the DNA is TGTGCCAGCAGTTCGCCCCGGTCCCAGGGGGCAGATACGCAGTATTTT.

This clonotype was seen a handful of times. This rearrangement joins TRBV20-1 to TRBJ1-5; perhaps TRBD1 as D (5 bases). Trimming cost V 6 bases and J 5 bases, with 17 bases left between them. Germline-derived CDR1 and CDR2 are DFQATT and SNEGSKA (reference sequence). This CDR3 comprises 14 residues. For the CDR3, the DNA is TGCAGTGCCGGGGAGGGGCTTTCTTATCAGCCCCAGCATTTT. It yields the protein CSAGEGLSYQPQHF.

This chain links TRBV21-1 with TRBJ1-4; the tabulated D call, TRBD1, remains unverified against the DNA. TRBV21-1 has pseudogene status. The CDR3 runs to 15 residues. In DNA form, the CDR3 reads TGTGCCAGCAGCAAAGACGACAGGGTTAATGAAAAACTGTTTTTT. Its translation: CASSKDDRVNEKLFF.

This clonotype was found many times. The J gene is TRBJ1-1, the V gene TRBV6-1; 8 bases match TRBD1. CDR3 length: 12 residues. With V trimmed by 6 bases and J by 7 bases, 4 bases remained unmatched. Germline-derived CDR1 and CDR2 are MNHNS and SASEGT. Here the CDR3 DNA reads TGTGCCAGCAGGGGACAGGCTGGTGAAGCTTTCTTT. This encodes CASRGQAGEAFF.